These 5 T cell receptor beta chains came from one sample sequenced in a study of tumour-infiltrating T cells in Burkitt lymphoma (dated by TCRdb to the early 2020s). The library was obtained by the immunoSEQ multiplex PCR assay. The table comes from immuneACCESS by way of TCRdb, which keeps in-frame sequences with V and J called. Part of the clones is missing from these tables; in studies checked, under half for an unresolved V gene and the rest for unknown reasons. For this sample the table gives under 8,000 clones, of which roughly 9.1% were detected only once. Of the sample, less than 3% falls within the top ten clones. The sequencing input was tumor tissue. The receptors stem from a human donor with diffuse large B-cell lymphoma.

The sample holds a few counts of this clone. Written as DNA, the CDR3 is TGTGCCAGTAGACGAATCGGGACAGGGGGTAACACTGAAGCTTTCTTT. Translated: CASRRIGTGGNTEAFF. The chain recombines TRBV19 with TRBJ1-1, with 11 bases lining up with TRBD1. Germline V gene data show CDR1 as LNHDA and CDR2 as SQIVND (reference sequence). There are 16 residues in the CDR3. The J segment lost 2 bases and the V segment lost 6 bases, leaving 8 bases of the junction unmatched.

The chain links TRBV28 to TRBJ1-6; D perhaps matches TRBD1 (6 bases). CDR3 size: 14 residues. Germline values: CDR1 MDHEN, CDR2 SYDVKM. The germline V and J ends were trimmed by 7 bases and 7 bases, with 14 bases remaining between them. The CDR3 loop is CASTSGQGNSPLHF. The DNA for the CDR3 is TGTGCCAGCACCTCGGGGCAGGGGAATTCACCCCTCCACTTT.

This clone was recorded a few times. The chain joins TRBV29-1 to TRBJ1-2, with 10 bases matching TRBD1. This CDR3 has 12 amino acids. CDR1 SQVTM and CDR2 ANQGSEA come from the germline V gene. With V trimmed by 7 bases and J by 8 bases, 7 bases remained unmatched. Here the CDR3 reads CSGRQGAYGYTF. Here the CDR3 DNA reads TGCAGCGGTCGACAGGGGGCATACGGCTACACCTTC.

Only a few counts were recorded for this clone. The rearrangement links TRBV19 to TRBJ2-3; 12 bases fit TRBD2. The CDR3 runs to 16 residues. Germline V CDR1 and CDR2: LNHDA, SQIVND (reference sequence). The V gene end was trimmed by 5 bases and the J gene end by 4 bases; junction bases not matched to a gene: 7. The CDR3 is CASSRYASGGADTQYF. The CDR3 region has the DNA TGTGCCAGTAGTCGGTACGCTAGCGGGGGGGCAGATACGCAGTATTTT.

A word on this clone: One end of the junction is discordant with germline, which a read error may explain. The V gene is TRBV27, the J gene TRBJ2-7; a possible D gene is TRBD1 (5 bases). Germline V CDR1 and CDR2: MNHEY, SMNVEV (reference sequence). CDR3 length: 12 amino acids. CDR3 coding DNA: TGTGCCAGCAGCTTATTAAAGGGGGAGCAGTACTTC. Translation gives CASSLLKGEQYF.